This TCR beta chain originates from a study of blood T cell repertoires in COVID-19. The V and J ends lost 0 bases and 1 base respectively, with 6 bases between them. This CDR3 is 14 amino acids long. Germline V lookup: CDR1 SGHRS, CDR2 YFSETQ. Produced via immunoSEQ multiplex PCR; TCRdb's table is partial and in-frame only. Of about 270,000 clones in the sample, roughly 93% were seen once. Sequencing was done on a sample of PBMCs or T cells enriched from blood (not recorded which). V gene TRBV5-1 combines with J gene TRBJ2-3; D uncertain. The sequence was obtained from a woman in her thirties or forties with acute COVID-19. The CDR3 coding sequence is TGCGCCAGCAGCTTGGCGGCGGGCACAGATACGCAGTATTTT. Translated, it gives CASSLAAGTDTQYF.